This TCR beta chain originates from a study of blood T cell repertoires in COVID-19. The wider study: The United States, Italy and Spain were the sources of the acute and convalescent COVID-19 samples. T cells, B-cell-depleted T cells, or PBMCs provided the cDNA or gDNA that served as material.

Per the authors' pipeline: Amplification of reference gene primers was used by the study to estimate nucleated cell counts. Libraries were prepared by immunoSEQ multiplex PCR; TCRdb keeps only in-frame clonotypes and omits some of them. That table supplies the V and J calls and clone size; D and trimming were determined from the DNA. The sample contains approximately 97,000 clones, approximately 85% of which appear only once. Sequencing input: peripheral blood. This receptor was identified in a human donor in a cohort sampled during active COVID-19.

The CDR3, as DNA: TGTGCCAGCAGCTTAGCCGGACAGGGAGACAGTGGCTACACCTTC. This sequence encodes CASSLAGQGDSGYTF. This chain connects TRBV7-2 to TRBJ1-2; 8 nucleotides agree with TRBD1. Germline assignment: CDR1 SGHTA and CDR2 FQGNSA. J gave up 7 bases and V 0 bases, and 7 bases lay outside the gene matches. This CDR3 comprises 15 residues.